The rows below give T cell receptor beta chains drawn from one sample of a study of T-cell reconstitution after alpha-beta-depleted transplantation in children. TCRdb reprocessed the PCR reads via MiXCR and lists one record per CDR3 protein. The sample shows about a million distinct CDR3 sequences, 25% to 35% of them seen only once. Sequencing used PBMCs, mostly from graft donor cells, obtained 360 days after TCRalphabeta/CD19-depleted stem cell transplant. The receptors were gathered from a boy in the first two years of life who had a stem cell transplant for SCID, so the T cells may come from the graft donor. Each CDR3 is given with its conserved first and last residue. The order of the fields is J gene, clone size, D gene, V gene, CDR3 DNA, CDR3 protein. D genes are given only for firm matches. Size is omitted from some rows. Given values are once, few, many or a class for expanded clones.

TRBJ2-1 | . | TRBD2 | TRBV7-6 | TGTGCCAGCAGCTCCCTTATAGCGGGGGGGCCAAGTCTCTACAATGAGCAGTTCTTC | CASSSLIAGGPSLYNEQFF
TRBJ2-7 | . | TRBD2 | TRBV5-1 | TGTGCCAGCAGTTCCGGACTAGCGGGCTCCTACGAGCAGTACTTC | CASSSGLAGSYEQYF
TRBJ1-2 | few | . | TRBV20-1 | TGCAGTGCTAGAGGCCCTAGGGGTAACTATGGCTACACCTTC | CSARGPRGNYGYTF
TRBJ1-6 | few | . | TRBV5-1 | TGCGCCAGCAGCTTGCTGAACGATAATTCACCCCTCCACTTT | CASSLLNDNSPLHF
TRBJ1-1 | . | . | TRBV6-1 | TGTGCCAGCAGTGAGCAGGCGAACACTGAAGCTTTCTTT | CASSEQANTEAFF
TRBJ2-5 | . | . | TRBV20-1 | TGCAGTGCTAGTGTAGGACAAGAGACCCAGTACTTC | CSASVGQETQYF
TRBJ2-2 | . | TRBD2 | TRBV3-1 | TGTGCCAGCAGCCTAGCGGGGGGGCCCCAGGGCACCGGGGAGCTGTTTTTT | CASSLAGGPQGTGELFF
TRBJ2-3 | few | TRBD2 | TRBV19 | TGTGCCAGTAAGACTAGCGGATGGGCCACAGATACGCAGTATTTT | CASKTSGWATDTQYF
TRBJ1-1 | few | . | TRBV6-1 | TGTGCCAGCAGCCTCGGACAGAGAGGGGGCACTGAAGCTTTCTTT | CASSLGQRGGTEAFF
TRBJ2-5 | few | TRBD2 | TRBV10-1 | TGCGCCAGCAGTGAGTCGAAAAAGACTAGCGGGGCATACCTCCAAGAGACCCAGTACTTC | CASSESKKTSGAYLQETQYF
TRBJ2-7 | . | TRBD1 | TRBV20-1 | TGCAGTGCTAAAGTCAGGACAGGGCTTGACGAGCAGTACTTC | CSAKVRTGLDEQYF
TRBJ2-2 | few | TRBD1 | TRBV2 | TGTGCCAGCATGGGACAGGGGACACACACCGGGGAGCTGTTTTTT | CASMGQGTHTGELFF
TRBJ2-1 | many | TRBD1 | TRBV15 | TGTGCCACCAGCGTGCGGACAGGTACCTACAATGAGCAGTTCTTC | CATSVRTGTYNEQFF
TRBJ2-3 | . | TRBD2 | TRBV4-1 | TGCGCCAGCAGCCAAGCTTTGTATGGTGCGGGGGGGGTCACAGATACGCAGTATTTT | CASSQALYGAGGVTDTQYF
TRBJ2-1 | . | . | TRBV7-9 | TGTGCCAGCAGTTTCTGGACTACTCCGTACAATGAGCAGTTCTTC | CASSFWTTPYNEQFF
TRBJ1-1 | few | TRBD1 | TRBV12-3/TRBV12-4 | TGTGCCAGCAGCCCCCCCGGGACAGGGGGTGCTGAAGCTTTCTTT | CASSPPGTGGAEAFF
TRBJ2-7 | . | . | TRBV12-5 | TGTGCTAGTGGCCGAGGGGACCACGAGCAGTACTTC | CASGRGDHEQYF
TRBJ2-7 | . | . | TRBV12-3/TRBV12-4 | TGTGCCAGCAGTTTCGGGGAGGAGGCCCGATTC | CASSFGEEARF
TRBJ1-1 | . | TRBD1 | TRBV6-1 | TGTGCCAGCAGCACGAATCAGGGGGCCCTGGGGCACACTGAAGCTTTCTTT | CASSTNQGALGHTEAFF
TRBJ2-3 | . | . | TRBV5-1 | TGCGCCAGCAGCTCCTTTGGGGCTGAGACAGATACGCAGTATTTT | CASSSFGAETDTQYF
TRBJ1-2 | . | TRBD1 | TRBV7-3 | TGTGCCAGCAGCCGGGACAGGGCTGATGGCTACACCTTC | CASSRDRADGYTF
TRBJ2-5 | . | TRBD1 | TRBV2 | TGTGCCAGCACGGACCGGACAGGCCTCCGAGAGACCCAGTACTTC | CASTDRTGLRETQYF
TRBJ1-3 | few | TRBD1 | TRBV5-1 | TGCGCCAGCAGGCAAGGGACAGCCTCTGGAAACACCATATATTTT | CASRQGTASGNTIYF
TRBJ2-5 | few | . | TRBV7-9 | TGTGCCAGCAGCAGTAGCGGATCCCAGACCCAGTACTTC | CASSSSGSQTQYF
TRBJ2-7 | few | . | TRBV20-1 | TGCAGTGCTAGACGTGACAGGTCCTACGAGCAGTACTTC | CSARRDRSYEQYF
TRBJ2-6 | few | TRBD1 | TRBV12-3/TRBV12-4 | TGTGCCAGCTCGATGGGAGTGGGGACAGGGTATTCTGGGGCCAACGTCCTGACTTTC | CASSMGVGTGYSGANVLTF
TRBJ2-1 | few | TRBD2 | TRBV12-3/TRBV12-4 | TGTGCCAGCAGTTTAGCTCACGGACTAGCAGAGCAGTTCTTC | CASSLAHGLAEQFF
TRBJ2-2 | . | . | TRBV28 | TGTGCCAGCAGTTCTCTGCACAGGGTTCCCGGGGAGCTGTTTTTT | CASSSLHRVPGELFF
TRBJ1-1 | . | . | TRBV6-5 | TGTGCCAGCAGTCGTACAGGGACGGCGGCTTTCTTT | CASSRTGTAAFF